This T cell receptor (beta chain) is drawn from a study of chemoradiotherapy in HPV16-positive cancers. The protocol was immunoSEQ multiplex PCR, while the TCRdb copy is restricted to in-frame clones and leaves out a portion. The sample carries approximately 13,000 clones, about 81% recorded once. Germline V CDR1 and CDR2: MGHRA, YSYEKL. The V and J ends lost 4 bases and 4 bases, in that order; junction bases with no gene match: 3. CDR3 length equals 14 residues. The chain recombines TRBV4-1 with TRBJ2-2, with 7 bases lining up with TRBD2. The sequence derives from a human donor with HPV-associated anogenital cancer. Sampling was conducted from a patient who underwent chemoradiotherapy. The CDR3 nucleotides read TGCGCCAGCAGCCTTACTAGCGCCACCGGGGAGCTGTTTTTT. Its protein is CASSLTSATGELFF.